What follows is one T cell receptor (beta chain) and its context. Its specificity is not known. With 60 Vbeta and 13 Jbeta primers, the PCR was carried out. This table comes from immunoSEQ multiplex PCR, and its TCRdb copy is limited to in-frame clones, with some not included. The table has 210,000 or so clones, 70% to 85% seen once. This entry comes from a study of cytomegalovirus exposure and HLA in healthy donors. This CDR3 contains 12 residues. Trimming removed 7 bases from V and 4 bases from J; junction bases left unmatched: 3. Germline V lookup: CDR1 PRHDT, CDR2 FYEKMQ (reference sequence). Findings of the study overall: The records held CMV serostatus as the only immune exposure information.

The J gene is TRBJ1-2, the V gene TRBV13, with 7 positions matching TRBD1. This TCR came from a woman aged 40 to 50 in good health and CMV-seronegative. Sequencing used PBMCs. The CDR3 nucleotides read TGTGCCAGCACCAACAGGGGCTATGGCTACACCTTC. This codes for CASTNRGYGYTF.